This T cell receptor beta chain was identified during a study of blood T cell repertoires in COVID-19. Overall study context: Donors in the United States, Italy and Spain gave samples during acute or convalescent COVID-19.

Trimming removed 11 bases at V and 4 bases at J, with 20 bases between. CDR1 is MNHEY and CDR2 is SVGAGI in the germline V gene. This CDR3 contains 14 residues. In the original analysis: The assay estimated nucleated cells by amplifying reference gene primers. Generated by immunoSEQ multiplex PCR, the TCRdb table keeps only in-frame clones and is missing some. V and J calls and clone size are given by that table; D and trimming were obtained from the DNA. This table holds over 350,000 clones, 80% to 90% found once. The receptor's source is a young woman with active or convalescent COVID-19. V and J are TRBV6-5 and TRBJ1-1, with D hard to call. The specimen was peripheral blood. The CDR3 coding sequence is TGTGCCGTACAAAGAGAGGTCCGGGGCACTGAAGCTTTCTTT. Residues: CAVQREVRGTEAFF.